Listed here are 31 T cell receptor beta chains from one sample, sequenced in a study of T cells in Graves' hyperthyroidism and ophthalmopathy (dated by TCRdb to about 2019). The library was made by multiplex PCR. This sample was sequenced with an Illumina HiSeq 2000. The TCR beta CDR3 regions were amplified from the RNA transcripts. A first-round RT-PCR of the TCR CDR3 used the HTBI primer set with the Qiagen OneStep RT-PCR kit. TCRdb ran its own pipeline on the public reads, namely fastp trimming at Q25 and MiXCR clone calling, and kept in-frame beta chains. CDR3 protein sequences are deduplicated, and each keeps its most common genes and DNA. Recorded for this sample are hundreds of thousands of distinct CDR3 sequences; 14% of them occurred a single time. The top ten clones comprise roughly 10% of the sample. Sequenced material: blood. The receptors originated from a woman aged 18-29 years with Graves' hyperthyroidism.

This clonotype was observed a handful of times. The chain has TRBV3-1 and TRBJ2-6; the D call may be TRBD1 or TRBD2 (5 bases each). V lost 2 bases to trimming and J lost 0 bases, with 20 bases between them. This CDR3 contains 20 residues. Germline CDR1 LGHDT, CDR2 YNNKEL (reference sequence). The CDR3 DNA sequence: TGTGCCAGCAGCCAACGAGGGGCAGCAAGGAGCCACTCTGGGGCCAACGTCCTGACTTTC. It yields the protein CASSQRGAARSHSGANVLTF.

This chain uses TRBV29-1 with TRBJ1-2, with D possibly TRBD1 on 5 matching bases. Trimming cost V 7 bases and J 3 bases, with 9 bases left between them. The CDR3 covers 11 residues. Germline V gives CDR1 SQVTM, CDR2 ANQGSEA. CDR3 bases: TGCAGCGCAGGGTCCGACTATGGCTACACCTTC. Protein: CSAGSDYGYTF.

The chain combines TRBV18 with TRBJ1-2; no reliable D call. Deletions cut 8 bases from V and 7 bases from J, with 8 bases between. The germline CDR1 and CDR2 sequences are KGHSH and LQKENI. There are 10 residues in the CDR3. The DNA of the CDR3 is TGTGCCAGCGGAACTGTTGGCTACACCTTC. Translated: CASGTVGYTF.

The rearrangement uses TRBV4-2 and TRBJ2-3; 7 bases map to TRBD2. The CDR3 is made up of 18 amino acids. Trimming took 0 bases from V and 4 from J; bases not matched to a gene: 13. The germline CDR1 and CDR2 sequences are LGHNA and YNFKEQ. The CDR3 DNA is TGTGCCAGCAGCCAAGATCCAGGCGGGGGTCTGGTCGCAGATACGCAGTATTTT. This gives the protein CASSQDPGGGLVADTQYF.

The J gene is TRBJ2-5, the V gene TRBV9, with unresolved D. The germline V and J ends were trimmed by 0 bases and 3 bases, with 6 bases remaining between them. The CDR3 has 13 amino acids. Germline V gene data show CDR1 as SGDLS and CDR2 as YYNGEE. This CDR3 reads CASSVEAEETQYF. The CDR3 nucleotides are TGTGCCAGCAGCGTAGAAGCAGAAGAGACCCAGTACTTC. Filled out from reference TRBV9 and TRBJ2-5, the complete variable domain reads DSGVTQTPKHLITATGQRVTLRCSPRSGDLSVYWYQQSLDQGLQFLIQYYNGEERAKGNILERFSAQQFPDLHSELNLSSLELGDSALYFCASSVEAEETQYFGPGTRLLVL.

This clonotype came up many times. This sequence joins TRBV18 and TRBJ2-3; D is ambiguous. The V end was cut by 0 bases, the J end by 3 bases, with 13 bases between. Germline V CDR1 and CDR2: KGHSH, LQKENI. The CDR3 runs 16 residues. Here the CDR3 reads CASSPPSRVGTDTQYF. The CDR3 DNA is TGTGCCAGCTCACCACCATCAAGGGTGGGGACAGATACGCAGTATTTT.

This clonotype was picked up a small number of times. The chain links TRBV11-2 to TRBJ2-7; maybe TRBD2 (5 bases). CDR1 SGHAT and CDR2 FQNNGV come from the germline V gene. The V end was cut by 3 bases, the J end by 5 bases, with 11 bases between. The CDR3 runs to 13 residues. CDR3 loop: CASSFRLAHEQYF. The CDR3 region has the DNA TGTGCCAGCAGCTTTAGGCTAGCCCACGAGCAGTACTTC.

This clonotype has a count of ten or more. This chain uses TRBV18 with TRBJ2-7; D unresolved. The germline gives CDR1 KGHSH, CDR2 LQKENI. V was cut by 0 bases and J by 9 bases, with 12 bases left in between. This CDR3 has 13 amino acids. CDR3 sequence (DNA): TGTGCCAGCTCACCACCGACCACCGGGTTGCAGTACTTC. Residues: CASSPPTTGLQYF.

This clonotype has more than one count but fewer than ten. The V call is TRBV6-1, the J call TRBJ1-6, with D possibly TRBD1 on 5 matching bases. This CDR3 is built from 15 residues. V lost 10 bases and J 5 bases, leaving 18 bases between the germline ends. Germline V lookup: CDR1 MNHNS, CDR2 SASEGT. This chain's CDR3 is CATLPVGGNNSPLHF. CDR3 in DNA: TGTGCCACCCTTCCCGTGGGGGGAAATAATTCACCCCTCCACTTT.

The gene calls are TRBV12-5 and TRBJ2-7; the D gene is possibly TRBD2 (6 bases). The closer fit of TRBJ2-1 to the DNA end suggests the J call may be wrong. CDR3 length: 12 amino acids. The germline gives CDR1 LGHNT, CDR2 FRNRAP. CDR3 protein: CASGVTDYEQFF. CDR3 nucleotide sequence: TGTGCTAGTGGCGTGACGGACTACGAGCAGTTCTTC.

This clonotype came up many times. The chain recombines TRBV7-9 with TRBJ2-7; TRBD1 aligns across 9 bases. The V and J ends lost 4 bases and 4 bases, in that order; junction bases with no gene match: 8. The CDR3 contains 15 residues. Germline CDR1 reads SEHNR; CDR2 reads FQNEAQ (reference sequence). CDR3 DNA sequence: TGTGCCAGCAGCTCCCCCGGGACAGGGCTATACGAGCAGTACTTC. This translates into CASSSPGTGLYEQYF.

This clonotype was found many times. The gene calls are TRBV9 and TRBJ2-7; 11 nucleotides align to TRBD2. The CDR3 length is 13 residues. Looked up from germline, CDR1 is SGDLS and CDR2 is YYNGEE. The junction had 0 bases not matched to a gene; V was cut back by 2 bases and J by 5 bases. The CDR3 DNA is TGTGCCAGCAGCGTGGGACTAGCGGACGAGCAGTACTTC. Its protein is CASSVGLADEQYF. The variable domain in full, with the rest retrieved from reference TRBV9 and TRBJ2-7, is DSGVTQTPKHLITATGQRVTLRCSPRSGDLSVYWYQQSLDQGLQFLIQYYNGEERAKGNILERFSAQQFPDLHSELNLSSLELGDSALYFCASSVGLADEQYFGPGTRLTVT.

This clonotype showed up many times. The CDR3 loop reads CASSVTGAWKLFF. The CDR3 nucleotides read TGTGCCAGCAGTGTTACAGGGGCGTGGAAACTGTTTTTT. The rearrangement uses TRBV28 and TRBJ1-4; 7 bases map to TRBD1. The junction had 8 bases not matched to a gene; V was cut back by 5 bases and J by 11 bases. The CDR3 length is 13 residues. Germline loops: CDR1 MDHEN, CDR2 SYDVKM.

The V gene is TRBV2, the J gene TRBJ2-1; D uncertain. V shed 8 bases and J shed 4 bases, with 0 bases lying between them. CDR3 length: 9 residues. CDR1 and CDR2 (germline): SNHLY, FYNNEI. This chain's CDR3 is CASYNEQFF. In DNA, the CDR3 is TGTGCCAGCTACAATGAGCAGTTCTTC. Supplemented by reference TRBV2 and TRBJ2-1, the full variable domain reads EPEVTQTPSHQVTQMGQEVILRCVPISNHLYFYWYRQILGQKVEFLVSFYNNEISEKSEIFDDQFSVERPDGSNFTLKIRSTKLEDSAMYFCASYNEQFFGPGTRLTVL.

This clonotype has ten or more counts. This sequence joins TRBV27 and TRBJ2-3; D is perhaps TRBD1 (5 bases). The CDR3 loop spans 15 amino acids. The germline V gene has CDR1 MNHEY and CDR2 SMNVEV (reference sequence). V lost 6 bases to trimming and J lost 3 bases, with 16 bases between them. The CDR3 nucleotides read TGTGCCAGCAGGACTGACAGTTTAGGTACAGATACGCAGTATTTT. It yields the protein CASRTDSLGTDTQYF.

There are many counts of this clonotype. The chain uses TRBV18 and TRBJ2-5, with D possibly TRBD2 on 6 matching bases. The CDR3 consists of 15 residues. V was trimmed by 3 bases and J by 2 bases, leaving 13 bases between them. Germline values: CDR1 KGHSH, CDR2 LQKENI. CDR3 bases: TGTGCCAGCTCACCGAGAACCGGGACTCAAGAGACCCAGTACTTC. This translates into CASSPRTGTQETQYF.

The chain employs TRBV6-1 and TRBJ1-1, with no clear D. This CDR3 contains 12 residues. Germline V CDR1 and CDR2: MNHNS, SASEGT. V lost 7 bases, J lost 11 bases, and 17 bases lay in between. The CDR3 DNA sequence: TGTGCCAGCACCCCGAGCCAGCGCGTCGCTTTCTTT. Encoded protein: CASTPSQRVAFF.

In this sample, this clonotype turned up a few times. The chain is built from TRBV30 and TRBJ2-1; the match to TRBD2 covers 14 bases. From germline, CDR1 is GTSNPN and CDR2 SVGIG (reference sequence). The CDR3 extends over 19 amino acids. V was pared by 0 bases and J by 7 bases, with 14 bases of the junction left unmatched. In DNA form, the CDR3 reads TGTGCCTGGAGTGTACGCCTTTCCGGGACTAGCGGGAGCACGAATGAGCAGTTCTTC. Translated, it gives CAWSVRLSGTSGSTNEQFF.

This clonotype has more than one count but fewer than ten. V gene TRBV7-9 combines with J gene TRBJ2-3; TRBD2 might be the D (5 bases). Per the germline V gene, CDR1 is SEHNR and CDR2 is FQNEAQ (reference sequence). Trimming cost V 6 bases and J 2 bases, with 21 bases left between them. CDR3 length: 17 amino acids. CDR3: CASSQSLVQPHTDTQYF. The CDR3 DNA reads TGTGCCAGCAGTCAATCACTAGTCCAACCCCACACAGATACGCAGTATTTT.

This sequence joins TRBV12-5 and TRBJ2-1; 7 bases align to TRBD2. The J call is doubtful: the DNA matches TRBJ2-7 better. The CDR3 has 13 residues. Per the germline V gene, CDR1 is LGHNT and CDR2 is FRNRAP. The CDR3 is CASGAGWYNEQYF. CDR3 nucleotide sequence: TGTGCTAGTGGAGCGGGGTGGTACAATGAGCAGTACTTC.

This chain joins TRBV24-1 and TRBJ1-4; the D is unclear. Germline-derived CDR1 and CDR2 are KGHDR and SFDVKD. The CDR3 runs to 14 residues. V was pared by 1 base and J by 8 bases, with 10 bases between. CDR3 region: CATSDFAQWEKLFF. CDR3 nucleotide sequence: TGTGCCACCAGTGATTTCGCGCAGTGGGAAAAACTGTTTTTT.

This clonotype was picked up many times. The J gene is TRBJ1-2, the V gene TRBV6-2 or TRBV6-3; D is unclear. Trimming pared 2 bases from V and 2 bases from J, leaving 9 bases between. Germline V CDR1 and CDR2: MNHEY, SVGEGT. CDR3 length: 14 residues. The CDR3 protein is CASSYGQLNYGYTF. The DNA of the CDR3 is TGTGCCAGCAGTTACGGGCAGTTAAACTATGGCTACACCTTC.

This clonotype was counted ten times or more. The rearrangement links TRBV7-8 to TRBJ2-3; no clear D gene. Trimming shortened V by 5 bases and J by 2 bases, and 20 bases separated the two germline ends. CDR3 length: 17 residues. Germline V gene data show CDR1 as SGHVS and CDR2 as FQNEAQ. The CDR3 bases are TGTGCCAGCAGCCCACGCGCTATCAGTATGGACACAGATACGCAGTATTTT. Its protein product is CASSPRAISMDTDTQYF.

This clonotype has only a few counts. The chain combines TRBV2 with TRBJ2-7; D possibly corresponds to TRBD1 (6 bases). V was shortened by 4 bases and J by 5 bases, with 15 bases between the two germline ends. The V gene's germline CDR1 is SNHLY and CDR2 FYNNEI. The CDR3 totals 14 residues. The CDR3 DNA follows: TGTGCCAGCAGTGTTGGGAAGAACAGGGACGAGCAGTACTTC. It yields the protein CASSVGKNRDEQYF.

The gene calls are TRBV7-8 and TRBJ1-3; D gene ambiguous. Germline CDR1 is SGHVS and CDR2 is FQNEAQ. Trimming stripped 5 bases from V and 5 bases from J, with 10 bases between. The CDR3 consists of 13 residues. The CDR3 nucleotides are TGTGCCAGCAGCGTCCATCGAAGAAACACCATATATTTT. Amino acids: CASSVHRRNTIYF.

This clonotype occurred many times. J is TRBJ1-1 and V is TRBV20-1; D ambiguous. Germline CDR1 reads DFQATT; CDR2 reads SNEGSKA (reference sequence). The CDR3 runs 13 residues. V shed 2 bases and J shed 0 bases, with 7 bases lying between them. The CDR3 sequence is CSARWQMNTEAFF. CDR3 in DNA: TGCAGTGCTAGATGGCAAATGAACACTGAAGCTTTCTTT.

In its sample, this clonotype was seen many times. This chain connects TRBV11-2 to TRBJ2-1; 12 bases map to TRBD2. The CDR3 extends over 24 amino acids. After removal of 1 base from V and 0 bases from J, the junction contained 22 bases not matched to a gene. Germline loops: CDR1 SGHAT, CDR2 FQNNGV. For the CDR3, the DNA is TGTGCCAGCAGCTTAGGGGGAGGGACTAGCGGGTACCATCGTCCCTTCAGCTCCTACAATGAGCAGTTCTTC. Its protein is CASSLGGGTSGYHRPFSSYNEQFF. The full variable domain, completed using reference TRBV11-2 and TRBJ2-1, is EAGVAQSPRYKIIEKRQSVAFWCNPISGHATLYWYQQILGQGPKLLIQFQNNGVVDDSQLPKDRFSAERLKGVDSTLKIQPAKLEDSAVYLCASSLGGGTSGYHRPFSSYNEQFFGPGTRLTVL.

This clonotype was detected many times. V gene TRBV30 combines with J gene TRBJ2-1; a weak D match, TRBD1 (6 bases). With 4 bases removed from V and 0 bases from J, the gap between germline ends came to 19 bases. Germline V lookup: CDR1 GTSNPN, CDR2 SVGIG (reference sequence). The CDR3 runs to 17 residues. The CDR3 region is CAWKGSVDRSSYNEQFF. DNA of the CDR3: TGTGCCTGGAAGGGTTCGGTTGACAGGAGCTCCTACAATGAGCAGTTCTTC.

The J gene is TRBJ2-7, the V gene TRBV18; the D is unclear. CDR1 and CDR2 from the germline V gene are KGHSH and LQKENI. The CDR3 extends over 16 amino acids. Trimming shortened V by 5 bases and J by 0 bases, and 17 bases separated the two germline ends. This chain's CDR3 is CASSSRSAQSSYEQYF. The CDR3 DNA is TGTGCCAGCTCATCAAGATCTGCCCAGAGCTCCTACGAGCAGTACTTC.

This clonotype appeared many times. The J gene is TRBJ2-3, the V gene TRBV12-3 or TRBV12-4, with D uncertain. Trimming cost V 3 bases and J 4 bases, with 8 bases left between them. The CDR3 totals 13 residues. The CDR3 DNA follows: TGTGCCAGCAGTTTTTCCCTGGCAGATACGCAGTATTTT. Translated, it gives CASSFSLADTQYF.

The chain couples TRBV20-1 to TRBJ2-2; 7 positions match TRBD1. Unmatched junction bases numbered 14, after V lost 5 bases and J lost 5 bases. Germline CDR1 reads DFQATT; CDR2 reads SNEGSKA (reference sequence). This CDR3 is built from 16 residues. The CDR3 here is CSARPDRPNRTGELFF. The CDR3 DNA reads TGCAGTGCTCGTCCGGACAGGCCTAACAGGACCGGGGAGCTGTTTTTT.